This T cell receptor beta chain stems from a study of control samples from healthy donors and cancer patients. The table came from immunoSEQ multiplex PCR; TCRdb's copy has only in-frame clones and leaves some out. The sample includes roughly 150,000 clones, 90% to 95% seen only once; the top ten take approximately 0.7%. V lost 5 bases to trimming and J lost 4 bases; unmatched junction nucleotides: 3. The length of the CDR3 is 15 residues. Per germline, CDR1 LNHNV and CDR2 YYDKDF (reference sequence). The rearrangement uses TRBV15 and TRBJ2-2; 11 nucleotides agree with TRBD1. The receptor's source is a woman aged 25 to 45 in good health. The sequenced material came from blood. The CDR3 here is CATSPGTGGTGELFF. The CDR3 DNA sequence: TGTGCCACCAGCCCCGGGACAGGGGGCACCGGGGAGCTGTTTTTT.